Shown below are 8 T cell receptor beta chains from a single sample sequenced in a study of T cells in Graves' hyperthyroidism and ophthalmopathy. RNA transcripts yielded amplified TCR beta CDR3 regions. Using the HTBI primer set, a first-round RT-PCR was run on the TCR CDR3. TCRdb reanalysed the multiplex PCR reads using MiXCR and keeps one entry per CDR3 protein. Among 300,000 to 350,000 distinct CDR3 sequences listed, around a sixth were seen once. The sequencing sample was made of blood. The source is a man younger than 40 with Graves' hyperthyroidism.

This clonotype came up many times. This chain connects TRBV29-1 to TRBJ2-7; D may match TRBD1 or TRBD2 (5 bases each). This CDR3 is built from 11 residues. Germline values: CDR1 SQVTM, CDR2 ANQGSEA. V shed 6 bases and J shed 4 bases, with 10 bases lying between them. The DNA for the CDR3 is TGCAGCGTGGGGGAAGAGTACGAGCAGTACTTC. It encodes CSVGEEYEQYF.

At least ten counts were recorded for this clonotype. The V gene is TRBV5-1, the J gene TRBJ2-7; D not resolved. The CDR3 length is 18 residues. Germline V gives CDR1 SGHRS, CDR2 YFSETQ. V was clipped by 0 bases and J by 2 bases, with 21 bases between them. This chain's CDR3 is CASSLETPDPLDPYEQYF. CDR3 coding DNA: TGCGCCAGCAGCTTGGAGACGCCGGACCCATTAGACCCCTACGAGCAGTACTTC. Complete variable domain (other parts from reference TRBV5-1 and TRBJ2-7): KAGVTQTPRYLIKTRGQQVTLSCSPISGHRSVSWYQQTPGQGLQFLFEYFSETQRNKGNFPGRFSGRQFSNSRSEMNVSTLELGDSALYLCASSLETPDPLDPYEQYFGPGTRLTVT.

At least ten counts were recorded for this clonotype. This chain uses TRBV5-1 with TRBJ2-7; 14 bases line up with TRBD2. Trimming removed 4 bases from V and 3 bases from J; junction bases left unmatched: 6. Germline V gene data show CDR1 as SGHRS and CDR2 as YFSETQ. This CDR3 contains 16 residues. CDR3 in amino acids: CASSLGTSGGGYEQYF. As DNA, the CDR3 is TGCGCCAGCAGCCTAGGGACTAGCGGGGGAGGCTACGAGCAGTACTTC.

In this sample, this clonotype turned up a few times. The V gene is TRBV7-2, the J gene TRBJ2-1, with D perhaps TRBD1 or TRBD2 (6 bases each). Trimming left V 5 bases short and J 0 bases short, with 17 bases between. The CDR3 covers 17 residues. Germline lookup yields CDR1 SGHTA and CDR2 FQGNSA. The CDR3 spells CASSRGPVLASYNEQFF. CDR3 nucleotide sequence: TGTGCCAGCAGCCGGGGGCCGGTCCTCGCCTCCTACAATGAGCAGTTCTTC. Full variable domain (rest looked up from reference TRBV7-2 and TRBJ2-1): GAGVSQSPSNKVTEKGKDVELRCDPISGHTALYWYRQSLGQGLEFLIYFQGNSAPDKSGLPSDRFSAERTGGSVSTLTIQRTQQEDSAVYLCASSRGPVLASYNEQFFGPGTRLTVL.

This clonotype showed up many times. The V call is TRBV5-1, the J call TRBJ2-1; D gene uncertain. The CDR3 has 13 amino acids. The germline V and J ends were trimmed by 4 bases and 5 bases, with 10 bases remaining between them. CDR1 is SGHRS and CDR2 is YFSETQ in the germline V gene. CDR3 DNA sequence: TGCGCCAGCAGCCGCGAGCCAGACAATGAGCAGTTCTTC. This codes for CASSREPDNEQFF.

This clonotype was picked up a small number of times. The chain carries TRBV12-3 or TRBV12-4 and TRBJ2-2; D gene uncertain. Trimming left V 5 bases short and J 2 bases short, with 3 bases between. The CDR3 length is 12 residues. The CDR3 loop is CASSHNTGELFF. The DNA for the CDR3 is TGTGCCAGCAGTCACAACACCGGGGAGCTGTTTTTT.

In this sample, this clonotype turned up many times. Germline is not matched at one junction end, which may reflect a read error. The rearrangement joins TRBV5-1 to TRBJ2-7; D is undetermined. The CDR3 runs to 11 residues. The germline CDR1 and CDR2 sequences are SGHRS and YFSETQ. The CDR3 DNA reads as TGTGCCAGCAGCTTATCCCACGAGCAGTACTTC. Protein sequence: CASSLSHEQYF. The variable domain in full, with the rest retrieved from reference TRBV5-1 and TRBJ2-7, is KAGVTQTPRYLIKTRGQQVTLSCSPISGHRSVSWYQQTPGQGLQFLFEYFSETQRNKGNFPGRFSGRQFSNSRSEMNVSTLELGDSALYLCASSLSHEQYFGPGTRLTVT.

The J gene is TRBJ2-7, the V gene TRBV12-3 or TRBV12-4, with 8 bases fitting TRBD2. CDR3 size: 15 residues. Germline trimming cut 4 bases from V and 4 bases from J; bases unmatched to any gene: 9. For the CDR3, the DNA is TGTGCCAGCAGTTCCCCTTGGAGCGGGAGTTACGAGCAGTACTTC. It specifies CASSSPWSGSYEQYF.